This record covers a single T cell receptor (beta chain). Its antigen remains unknown. These data originate in a study of cytomegalovirus exposure and HLA in healthy donors. PCR amplification relied on 60 Vbeta primers (plus 13 Jbeta primers). Only in-frame clones appear in the TCRdb table, and some are missing; sequencing was by immunoSEQ multiplex PCR. The sample shows around 150,000 clones, around 68% of them seen only once. Points from the study as a whole: When analyzed later, the rates of TCR association showed variation by HLA locus, with DRB1 the most and HLA-C the fewest. Available immune exposure information covered CMV serostatus only.

Per the germline V gene, CDR1 is SGDLS and CDR2 is YYNGEE. V lost 4 bases, J lost 6 bases, and 13 bases stayed unmatched. This CDR3 has 16 amino acids. This clonotype originated in a young man in good health and CMV-seropositive. Sequencing input: PBMCs. The rearrangement links TRBV9 to TRBJ2-1, with 7 positions matching TRBD2. In DNA form, the CDR3 reads TGTGCCAGCAGCTCTCGATCGCGGGGGTCAGGCAATGAGCAGTTCTTC. This gives the protein CASSSRSRGSGNEQFF.